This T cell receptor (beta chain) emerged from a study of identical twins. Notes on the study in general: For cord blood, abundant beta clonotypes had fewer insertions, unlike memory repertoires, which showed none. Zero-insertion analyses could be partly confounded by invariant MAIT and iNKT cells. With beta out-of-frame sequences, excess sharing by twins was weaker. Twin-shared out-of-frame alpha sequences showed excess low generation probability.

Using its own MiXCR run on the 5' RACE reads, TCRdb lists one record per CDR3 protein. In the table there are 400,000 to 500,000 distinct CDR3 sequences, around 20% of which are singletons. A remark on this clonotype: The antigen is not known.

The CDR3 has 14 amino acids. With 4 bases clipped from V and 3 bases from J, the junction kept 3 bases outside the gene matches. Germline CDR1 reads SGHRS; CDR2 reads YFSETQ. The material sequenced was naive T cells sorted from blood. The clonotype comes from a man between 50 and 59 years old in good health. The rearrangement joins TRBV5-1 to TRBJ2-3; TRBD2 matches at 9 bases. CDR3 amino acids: CASSISGRTDTQYF. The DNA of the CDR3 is TGCGCCAGCAGCATTAGCGGGAGAACAGATACGCAGTATTTT.